The 30 T cell receptor beta chains listed next were all sequenced from one sample in a study of shared clonotypes between healthy human individuals. Clones were read by immunoSEQ multiplex PCR, and TCRdb kept only the in-frame ones, dropping some. The top ten hold approximately 25% of the sample, which has about 870,000 clones, 80% to 95% seen once. Positively selected for CCR7, the CD45RO-negative cells used as naive CD8 cells excluded terminally differentiated effector memory CD45RA+ cells. The specimen was naive CD8+ T cells sorted from blood. These receptor sequences come from a man younger than 40 in good health.

The chain is built from TRBV11-2 and TRBJ1-4, with 12 nucleotides matching TRBD1. Germline trimming cut 1 base from V and 2 bases from J; bases unmatched to any gene: 8. Germline CDR1 and CDR2: SGHAT and FQNNGV. This CDR3 spans 19 amino acids. The CDR3 DNA sequence: TGTGCCAGCAGCTTAGGGGCCGGGACAGGGGGCTTTACTAATGAAAAACTGTTTTTT. Protein product: CASSLGAGTGGFTNEKLFF.

V and J are TRBV2 and TRBJ2-1; weak D call: TRBD1 (6 bases). This CDR3 region has 14 residues. The V and J ends lost 6 bases and 4 bases respectively, with 13 bases between them. Germline V gene data show CDR1 as SNHLY and CDR2 as FYNNEI. CDR3 nucleotides: TGTGCCAGCAGGGGGGCTAGCCCTTACAATGAGCAGTTCTTC. Translated: CASRGASPYNEQFF.

The V gene is TRBV29-1, the J gene TRBJ2-1, with D perhaps matching TRBD1 or TRBD2 (5 bases each). The V gene's germline CDR1 is SQVTM and CDR2 ANQGSEA. The CDR3 extends over 19 amino acids. Between the trimmed V and J ends, which lost 8 bases and 0 bases, there was a span of 29 bases. The CDR3 bases are TGCAGCACATCAGGAGACCCGGGACCCACCAGGAGCTCCTACAATGAGCAGTTCTTC. As protein: CSTSGDPGPTRSSYNEQFF.

This clone was detected only once. This chain connects TRBV27 to TRBJ1-1, with 8 bases matching TRBD1. Germline V gene data show CDR1 as MNHEY and CDR2 as SMNVEV (reference sequence). The trim removed 5 bases at V and 2 bases at J, leaving 7 bases unmatched. CDR3 length: 15 amino acids. The CDR3 loop reads CASSLWQGANTEAFF. As DNA, the CDR3 is TGTGCCAGCAGTCTGTGGCAGGGGGCCAACACTGAAGCTTTCTTT.

This clone was detected only a few times. The rearrangement uses TRBV7-3 and TRBJ2-3; D is undetermined. The V end was cut by 2 bases, the J end by 3 bases, with 9 bases between. Germline lookup yields CDR1 SGHTA and CDR2 FQGTGA. CDR3 size: 14 residues. CDR3 in amino acids: CASSLEQLTDTQYF. For the CDR3, the DNA is TGTGCCAGCAGCTTAGAACAGCTTACAGATACGCAGTATTTT. Full variable domain (rest looked up from reference TRBV7-3 and TRBJ2-3): GAGVSQTPSNKVTEKGKYVELRCDPISGHTALYWYRQSLGQGPEFLIYFQGTGAADDSGLPNDRFFAVRPEGSVSTLKIQRTERGDSAVYLCASSLEQLTDTQYFGPGTRLTVL.

The J gene is TRBJ1-5, the V gene TRBV28; 10 positions match TRBD1. The CDR3 totals 14 residues. The junction had 4 bases not matched to a gene; V was cut back by 5 bases and J by 6 bases. Germline CDR1 and CDR2: MDHEN and SYDVKM. The CDR3: CASSTDRGGQPQHF. CDR3 coding DNA: TGTGCCAGCAGTACGGACAGGGGGGGTCAGCCCCAGCATTTT. Combining the CDR3 with reference TRBV28 and TRBJ1-5 gives the whole variable domain DVKVTQSSRYLVKRTGEKVFLECVQDMDHENMFWYRQDPGLGLRLIYFSYDVKMKEKGDIPEGYSVSREKKERFSLILESASTNQTSMYLCASSTDRGGQPQHFGDGTRLSIL.

The rearrangement links TRBV6-6 to TRBJ1-1; D is possibly TRBD1 (6 bases). CDR1 MNHNY and CDR2 SVGAGI come from the germline V gene (reference sequence). The CDR3 runs to 14 residues. V gave up 2 bases and J gave up 2 bases, with 9 bases separating them. CDR3 nucleotides: TGTGCCAGCAGTTACCCGGACAGAAACACTGAAGCTTTCTTT. Translating it yields CASSYPDRNTEAFF.

CDR3 residues: CASSSPARDTYEQYF. The CDR3 coding sequence is TGTGCCAGCAGCTCCCCGGCCCGGGACACCTACGAGCAGTACTTC. The V call is TRBV7-9, the J call TRBJ2-7; perhaps TRBD1 as D (6 bases). CDR3 length equals 15 residues. V lost 4 bases to trimming and J lost 2 bases, with 15 bases between them. Germline-derived CDR1 and CDR2 are SEHNR and FQNEAQ (reference sequence).

The chain couples TRBV6-5 to TRBJ1-3; tentatively, D is TRBD1 (5 bases). Per the germline V gene, CDR1 is MNHEY and CDR2 is SVGAGI. The CDR3 contains 14 residues. Trimming pared 2 bases from V and 8 bases from J, leaving 13 bases between. The CDR3 DNA sequence: TGTGCCAGCAGTTACGGGGGGTTCTTGGACACCATATATTTT. Amino acids: CASSYGGFLDTIYF.

The chain recombines TRBV28 with TRBJ2-7; D is possibly TRBD2 (5 bases). Germline V lookup: CDR1 MDHEN, CDR2 SYDVKM. Trimming removed 5 bases at V and 2 bases at J, with 13 bases between. The CDR3 runs to 14 residues. Here the CDR3 DNA reads TGTGCCAGCAGTGATGGACTTGAAACCTACGAGCAGTACTTC. Amino acids: CASSDGLETYEQYF.

The chain is built from TRBV6-5 and TRBJ1-1, with a possible D match to TRBD1 (6 bases). The germline gives CDR1 MNHEY, CDR2 SVGAGI. The CDR3 loop spans 16 amino acids. Trimming stripped 0 bases from V and 3 bases from J, with 14 bases between. The CDR3 DNA sequence: TGTGCCAGCAGTTACTCGAACAGGGAAGCGGACACTGAAGCTTTCTTT. It is translated as CASSYSNREADTEAFF.

The V gene is TRBV6-1, the J gene TRBJ1-1; weak D call: TRBD1 (5 bases). Trimming left V 0 bases short and J 0 bases short, with 17 bases between. Germline assignment: CDR1 MNHNS and CDR2 SASEGT. The CDR3 has 18 residues. CDR3: CASSEASNRLPMNTEAFF. CDR3 DNA: TGTGCCAGCAGTGAAGCGTCTAACAGGTTGCCAATGAACACTGAAGCTTTCTTT.

The rearrangement joins TRBV11-1 to TRBJ2-7; D might be TRBD1 (5 bases). Trimming removed 6 bases from V and 5 bases from J, with 11 bases in between. The germline V gene encodes CDR1 SGHAT and CDR2 FQDESV (reference sequence). The CDR3 consists of 12 residues. The CDR3 loop reads CASRRRVHEQYF. In DNA, the CDR3 is TGTGCCAGCAGACGCAGGGTCCACGAGCAGTACTTC.

The chain has TRBV28 and TRBJ2-3; D not certain. CDR1 is MDHEN, CDR2 SYDVKM, per germline. The V end lost 6 bases, the J end lost 0 bases, and 13 bases lay between the germline ends. This CDR3 has 15 residues. The CDR3 region is CASSQTPASTDTQYF. DNA of the CDR3: TGTGCCAGCAGCCAGACACCAGCTAGCACAGATACGCAGTATTTT. Based on the CDR3 plus reference TRBV28 and TRBJ2-3, the full variable domain is DVKVTQSSRYLVKRTGEKVFLECVQDMDHENMFWYRQDPGLGLRLIYFSYDVKMKEKGDIPEGYSVSREKKERFSLILESASTNQTSMYLCASSQTPASTDTQYFGPGTRLTVL.

A remark on this clone: The sample carries other DNA sequences with the same CDR3. The chain has TRBV4-1 and TRBJ1-2; possible D gene TRBD1, 6 bases. This CDR3 has 15 residues. Germline V lookup: CDR1 MGHRA, CDR2 YSYEKL. The V and J ends lost 0 bases and 2 bases respectively, with 10 bases between them. The CDR3 region has the DNA TGCGCCAGCAGCCAAGAGGGGACAACCAACTATGGCTACACCTTC. Residues: CASSQEGTTNYGYTF.

The chain has TRBV7-8 and TRBJ2-5; D remains ambiguous. The ends were cut back, 5 bases at V and 1 base at J, with 11 bases in the middle. The CDR3 is 14 amino acids. CDR1 SGHVS and CDR2 FQNEAQ come from the germline V gene. The CDR3 coding sequence is TGTGCCAGCAGCGGCACACCCTCCCAAGAGACCCAGTACTTC. Encoded protein: CASSGTPSQETQYF. The whole variable domain, filled in from reference TRBV7-8 and TRBJ2-5, reads GAGVSQSPRYKVAKRGQDVALRCDPISGHVSLFWYQQALGQGPEFLTYFQNEAQLDKSGLPSDRFFAERPEGSVSTLKIQRTQQEDSAVYLCASSGTPSQETQYFGPGTRLLVL.

The rearrangement links TRBV11-2 to TRBJ2-7, with D unresolved. The CDR3 sequence is 14 residues long. CDR1 and CDR2 (germline): SGHAT, FQNNGV. V lost 1 base, J lost 2 bases, and 9 bases lay in between. CDR3 loop: CASSLVRAPYEQYF. DNA of the CDR3: TGTGCCAGCAGCTTAGTAAGGGCGCCCTACGAGCAGTACTTC.

The CDR3 loop reads CASSRYWTVASTDTQYF. The CDR3 DNA reads TGTGCCAGCAGCAGATACTGGACCGTCGCTAGCACAGATACGCAGTATTTT. V gene TRBV9 combines with J gene TRBJ2-3; D uncertain. The CDR3 has 17 amino acids. Between the trimmed V and J ends, which lost 4 bases and 0 bases, there was a span of 18 bases. Germline V gene lookup returns CDR1 SGDLS and CDR2 YYNGEE.

The chain couples TRBV5-1 to TRBJ2-7, with 10 bases matching TRBD1. CDR3 length: 15 amino acids. CDR1 and CDR2 from the germline V gene are SGHRS and YFSETQ. J lost 6 bases, V lost 4 bases, and 10 bases had no gene match. In nucleotides, the CDR3 is TGCGCCAGCAGCAAGGAACTTGGGACAGGGGTCGAGCAGTACTTC. It codes for CASSKELGTGVEQYF.

V and J are TRBV4-1 and TRBJ1-1; D gene ambiguous. V lost 1 base, J lost 1 base, and 7 bases lay in between. The CDR3 consists of 14 residues. Germline CDR1 is MGHRA and CDR2 is YSYEKL. The DNA for the CDR3 is TGCGCCAGCAGCCAAGGGTCCTGGAACACTGAAGCTTTCTTT. Amino acids: CASSQGSWNTEAFF.

The chain combines TRBV6-5 with TRBJ2-3; 9 nucleotides align to TRBD1. The V gene's germline CDR1 is MNHEY and CDR2 SVGAGI. The CDR3 extends over 16 amino acids. V gave up 4 bases and J gave up 3 bases; unmatched junction bases: 8. In DNA form, the CDR3 reads TGTGCCAGCAGTTGGGACAGGGAAGTAATGACAGATACGCAGTATTTT. Protein: CASSWDREVMTDTQYF.

This chain connects TRBV9 to TRBJ1-1, with 8 bases aligning to TRBD1. The CDR3 has 13 residues. The V gene end was trimmed by 4 bases and the J gene end by 1 base; junction bases not matched to a gene: 0. Germline assignment: CDR1 SGDLS and CDR2 YYNGEE. The CDR3 loop is CASSQGANTEAFF. In DNA form, the CDR3 reads TGTGCCAGCAGCCAGGGGGCGAACACTGAAGCTTTCTTT.

The rearrangement joins TRBV12-5 to TRBJ2-1, with D possibly called TRBD1 or TRBD2 (7 bases each). Germline loops: CDR1 LGHNT, CDR2 FRNRAP. V lost 6 bases to trimming and J lost 1 base, with 13 bases between them. The CDR3 is made up of 15 amino acids. Here the CDR3 reads CASGSGTESYNEQFF. For the CDR3, the DNA is TGTGCTAGTGGGAGCGGGACAGAGTCCTACAATGAGCAGTTCTTC. Using reference TRBV12-5 and TRBJ2-1 for the parts outside the CDR3, the full variable domain is DARVTQTPRHKVTEMGQEVTMRCQPILGHNTVFWYRQTMMQGLELLAYFRNRAPLDDSGMPKDRFSAEMPDATLATLKIQPSEPRDSAVYFCASGSGTESYNEQFFGPGTRLTVL.

The genes are TRBV2 and TRBJ2-1, with D uncertain. Germline V gene data show CDR1 as SNHLY and CDR2 as FYNNEI. Trimming left V 2 bases short and J 8 bases short, with 7 bases between. This CDR3 is 12 amino acids long. The CDR3 DNA reads as TGTGCCAGCAGTGAACAGCCCCATGAGCAGTTCTTC. Protein sequence: CASSEQPHEQFF.

This sequence joins TRBV27 and TRBJ1-2, with D maybe TRBD1 (6 bases). This CDR3 is 15 amino acids long. CDR1 and CDR2 (germline): MNHEY, SMNVEV (reference sequence). Trimming removed 2 bases from V and 1 base from J, with 11 bases in between. Written as DNA, the CDR3 is TGTGCCAGCAGTTTAGGACAGCCGATTAACTATGGCTACACCTTC. Amino acids: CASSLGQPINYGYTF.

V gene TRBV11-3 combines with J gene TRBJ2-1, with 9 positions matching TRBD2. There are 17 residues in the CDR3. Germline CDR1 is SGHNT and CDR2 is YENEEA. Trimming at V came to 5 bases and at J to 0 bases, leaving 8 bases not matched to a gene. The CDR3 loop is CASSPRGSGGSYNEQFF. In DNA, the CDR3 is TGTGCCAGCAGCCCCCGGGGTAGCGGGGGCTCCTACAATGAGCAGTTCTTC.

V gene TRBV2 combines with J gene TRBJ2-1, with 9 bases fitting TRBD1. V shed 7 bases, J shed 2 bases, and the junction held 6 bases outside the gene matches. In germline, CDR1 is SNHLY, CDR2 FYNNEI. There are 15 residues in the CDR3. The CDR3 bases are TGTGCCAGCACCCCGCGGGACAGGGCCTACAATGAGCAGTTCTTC. Protein product: CASTPRDRAYNEQFF.

This sequence joins TRBV28 and TRBJ1-5; 7 bases are a match to TRBD1. Germline assignment: CDR1 MDHEN and CDR2 SYDVKM. V lost 2 bases and J lost 7; bases outside the gene matches: 8. The CDR3 totals 15 residues. The CDR3: CASSLPRGLGQPQHF. The CDR3 bases are TGTGCCAGCAGTTTACCAAGGGGGCTCGGACAGCCCCAGCATTTT. Together with reference TRBV28 and TRBJ1-5, the CDR3 gives the full variable domain: DVKVTQSSRYLVKRTGEKVFLECVQDMDHENMFWYRQDPGLGLRLIYFSYDVKMKEKGDIPEGYSVSREKKERFSLILESASTNQTSMYLCASSLPRGLGQPQHFGDGTRLSIL.

This chain uses TRBV7-3 with TRBJ2-5; D tentatively reads TRBD1 or TRBD2 (5 bases each). This CDR3 contains 15 residues. CDR1 is SGHTA and CDR2 is FQGTGA in the germline V gene. V lost 2 bases, J lost 0 bases, and 10 bases lay in between. The CDR3 loop is CASSLYWGNQETQYF. Written as DNA, the CDR3 is TGTGCCAGCAGCTTATACTGGGGGAACCAAGAGACCCAGTACTTC.

This clone was found a few times. J is TRBJ2-1 and V is TRBV6-5; 11 bases are shared with TRBD2. Losses at the gene ends were 4 bases for V and 4 bases for J; bases not matched to a gene: 0. The CDR3 is 14 residues long. CDR1 and CDR2 from the germline V gene are MNHEY and SVGAGI. The CDR3 DNA follows: TGTGCCAGCAGTTGGACTAGCGGGTACAATGAGCAGTTCTTC. Its translation is CASSWTSGYNEQFF.